The 16 T cell receptor beta chains reported below all come from one sample, sequenced in a study of tumor and adjacent non-tumor tissue in lung cancer. RNA was extracted from bulk tissue without any cell sorting. Three rounds of nested PCR, following a modified ARM-PCR protocol, produced the TCRbeta library. TCRdb redid the calling of the multiplex PCR reads with MiXCR, one entry per CDR3 protein. Of about 93,000 distinct CDR3 sequences listed, 65% to 75% are singletons. The sample comprised lung tumor tissue. The origin of the receptors is a man in his sixties with non-small cell lung cancer.

V gene TRBV4-2 combines with J gene TRBJ2-4; D is unresolved. CDR1 and CDR2 (germline): LGHNA, YNFKEQ. This CDR3 contains 16 residues. CDR3 loop: CTISQDAVPPANIQYF. The DNA of the CDR3 is TGTACTATCAGCCAAGATGCGGTCCCCCCAGCGAACATTCAGTACTTC.

This clonotype has ten or more counts. The chain links TRBV7-2 to TRBJ1-2; unclear D gene. Trimming shortened V by 4 bases and J by 7 bases, and 19 bases separated the two germline ends. The CDR3 runs to 15 residues. Germline assignment: CDR1 SGHTA and CDR2 FQGNSA. The CDR3 here is CASSSGVPPRFGYTF. The CDR3 DNA is TGTGCCAGCAGCTCTGGGGTCCCGCCACGTTTTGGCTACACCTTC.

This clonotype was found many times. The V and J genes are TRBV10-2 and TRBJ2-1; no clear D gene. V was cut by 2 bases and J by 7 bases, with 6 bases left in between. Germline loops: CDR1 WSHSY, CDR2 SAAADI. There are 12 residues in the CDR3. The CDR3 DNA is TGCGCCAGCAGTGAGGTTTTGAATGAGCAGTTCTTC. It yields the protein CASSEVLNEQFF.

The chain uses TRBV11-2 and TRBJ2-7; D gene unclear. CDR1 and CDR2 (germline): SGHAT, FQNNGV. This CDR3 is 15 amino acids long. V lost 1 base to trimming and J lost 0 bases, with 10 bases between them. The CDR3 sequence: CASSLVGDGSYEQYF. As DNA, the CDR3 is TGTGCCAGCAGCTTAGTCGGAGACGGCTCCTACGAGCAGTACTTC. The entire variable domain, with the rest obtained from reference TRBV11-2 and TRBJ2-7, is as follows: EAGVAQSPRYKIIEKRQSVAFWCNPISGHATLYWYQQILGQGPKLLIQFQNNGVVDDSQLPKDRFSAERLKGVDSTLKIQPAKLEDSAVYLCASSLVGDGSYEQYFGPGTRLTVT.

The chain joins TRBV6-6 to TRBJ2-3; a weak D match, TRBD1 (5 bases). Germline assignment: CDR1 MNHNY and CDR2 SVGAGI (reference sequence). Trimming removed 2 bases from V and 1 base from J, with 10 bases in between. The CDR3 contains 15 residues. CDR3 protein: CASSYGGRGTDTQYF. The DNA of the CDR3 is TGTGCCAGCAGTTACGGTGGCAGGGGCACAGATACGCAGTATTTT.

This clonotype was observed many times. The rearrangement links TRBV7-8 to TRBJ2-5; 7 nucleotides line up with TRBD2. Germline V gene data show CDR1 as SGHVS and CDR2 as FQNEAQ. Germline trimming cut 5 bases from V and 1 base from J; bases unmatched to any gene: 7. This CDR3 spans 15 amino acids. CDR3 bases: TGTGCCAGCAGCGGAGGGGAGGGCCCCCAAGAGACCCAGTACTTC. Translating gives CASSGGEGPQETQYF.

A word on this clonotype: An end of the junction does not agree with germline; a read error may underlie this. The chain couples TRBV4-2 to TRBJ2-1, with D perhaps matching TRBD1 (5 bases). Looked up from germline, CDR1 is LGHNA and CDR2 is YNFKEQ. The length of the CDR3 is 17 residues. The CDR3 nucleotides read TGTGCTAGCAGCCAGGGTGGGTCGGTGCCCTCGGAAGAAGAGCAGTTCTTC. It specifies CASSQGGSVPSEEEQFF.

A word on this clonotype: Possible read error: a much larger clone is one base away. The chain links TRBV13 to TRBJ1-1; D is ambiguous. V was shortened by 5 bases and J by 6 bases, with 10 bases between the two germline ends. In germline, CDR1 is PRHDT, CDR2 FYEKMQ (reference sequence). The CDR3 extends over 12 amino acids. The CDR3 sequence is CASSPIYAEAFF. The CDR3 DNA sequence: TGTGCCAGCAGCCCGATCTACGCTGAAGCTTTCTTT. The whole variable domain, filled in from reference TRBV13 and TRBJ1-1, reads AAGVIQSPRHLIKEKRETATLKCYPIPRHDTVYWYQQGPGQDPQFLISFYEKMQSDKGSIPDRFSAQQFSDYHSELNMSSLELGDSALYFCASSPIYAEAFFGQGTRLTVV.

With respect to this clonotype: At one end the junction does not follow the germline gene, possibly because of a read error. The gene calls are TRBV20-1 and TRBJ1-1; TRBD1 is a possible D gene (5 bases). The CDR3 is 14 residues long. Germline V gene lookup returns CDR1 DFQATT and CDR2 SNEGSKA (reference sequence). The CDR3 DNA reads TGCTGTGCCAATAATGCAGGGAAGAACACTGAAGCTTTCTTT. This gives the protein CCANNAGKNTEAFF.

About this clonotype itself: At one end the junction does not follow the germline gene, possibly because of a read error. The gene calls are TRBV12-3 or TRBV12-4 and TRBJ1-1; tentative D call: TRBD1 (5 bases). The CDR3 is 14 residues long. The CDR3 spells CASTPFWGNTEAIF. CDR3 in DNA: TGTGCCAGCACTCCCTTCTGGGGGAACACTGAAGCTATCTTT.

For this clonotype: One junction end disagrees with the germline gene, perhaps due to a read error. This chain connects TRBV6-1 to TRBJ1-5; TRBD1 agrees at 7 bases. Germline CDR1 MNHNS, CDR2 SASEGT. The CDR3 is 13 amino acids. CDR3 amino acids: CANSQGGTKPQHF. DNA for the CDR3: TGCGCCAACAGTCAGGGGGGGACTAAGCCCCAGCATTTT.

With respect to this clonotype: One base away lies a much larger clone, so this may be a sequencing read error. The chain recombines TRBV20-1 with TRBJ1-6; D remains unclear. This CDR3 is 14 amino acids long. V lost 1 base and J 14 bases, leaving 18 bases between the germline ends. Germline V lookup: CDR1 DFQATT, CDR2 SNEGSKA (reference sequence). In nucleotides, the CDR3 is TGCAGTGCTAGAGGCCTCTACAGCCCGATGACCCTCCACTTT. Amino acids: CSARGLYSPMTLHF.

The chain combines TRBV6-5 with TRBJ2-1, with D possibly being TRBD1 (5 bases). Germline lookup yields CDR1 MNHEY and CDR2 SVGAGI. The CDR3 spans 17 residues. V was shortened by 9 bases and J by 5 bases, with 26 bases between the two germline ends. The CDR3 here is CASCYSDGSGINNEQFF. The CDR3 DNA reads as TGTGCCAGTTGTTACTCGGATGGTTCAGGGATCAACAATGAGCAGTTCTTC.

A word on this clonotype: An end of the junction does not agree with germline; a read error may underlie this. J is TRBJ2-7 and V is TRBV11-2; 15 positions match TRBD2. This CDR3 has 18 residues. In germline, CDR1 is SGHAT, CDR2 FQNNGV. In DNA, the CDR3 is TGTGTCAGCACCCGGACTAGCGGGAGGGCCAAAAGCTCCTACGAACAATACTTC. This sequence encodes CVSTRTSGRAKSSYEQYF.

This clonotype turned up a few times. The chain carries TRBV5-1 and TRBJ1-5, with D perhaps TRBD1 (6 bases). V lost 0 bases to trimming and J lost 5 bases, with 18 bases between them. Per the germline V gene, CDR1 is SGHRS and CDR2 is YFSETQ. This CDR3 region has 17 residues. The DNA for the CDR3 is TGCGCCAGCAGCTTGGCATATAGGGGGGACGGGGATCAGCCCCAGCATTTT. Encoded protein: CASSLAYRGDGDQPQHF. The entire variable domain, with the rest obtained from reference TRBV5-1 and TRBJ1-5, is as follows: KAGVTQTPRYLIKTRGQQVTLSCSPISGHRSVSWYQQTPGQGLQFLFEYFSETQRNKGNFPGRFSGRQFSNSRSEMNVSTLELGDSALYLCASSLAYRGDGDQPQHFGDGTRLSIL.

For this clonotype: A much larger clone lies a single base off, so this may be a read error. The chain combines TRBV20-1 with TRBJ2-7; D might be TRBD2 (5 bases). Germline CDR1 is DFQATT and CDR2 is SNEGSKA (reference sequence). The CDR3 extends over 13 amino acids. CDR3 sequence (DNA): TGCAATGCTAGCAGGCAAATCTCCTACGAGCAGTACTTC. It encodes CNASRQISYEQYF.